This TCR beta chain was sequenced for a study of T cell changes during pregnancy in multiple sclerosis. Sequenced by immunoSEQ multiplex PCR; TCRdb stores in-frame clones only, minus some. In the table there are some 50,000 clones, about 90% of which are singletons. This material consisted of CD4+ T cells from peripheral blood mononuclear cells, taken in the second trimester of pregnancy. The origin of this receptor is a female donor with multiple sclerosis, enrolled in a pregnancy study.

CDR3 sequence reads: CAISERVSGIKDTQYF. In nucleotides, the CDR3 is TGTGCCATCAGTGAGCGAGTTAGCGGGATCAAAGATACGCAGTATTTT. The chain combines TRBV10-3 with TRBJ2-3; 8 nucleotides match TRBD2. V shed 2 bases and J 5 bases; nucleotides not matched to a gene: 9. Germline V gene sequence: CDR1 ENHRY, CDR2 SYGVKD. The CDR3 contains 16 residues.